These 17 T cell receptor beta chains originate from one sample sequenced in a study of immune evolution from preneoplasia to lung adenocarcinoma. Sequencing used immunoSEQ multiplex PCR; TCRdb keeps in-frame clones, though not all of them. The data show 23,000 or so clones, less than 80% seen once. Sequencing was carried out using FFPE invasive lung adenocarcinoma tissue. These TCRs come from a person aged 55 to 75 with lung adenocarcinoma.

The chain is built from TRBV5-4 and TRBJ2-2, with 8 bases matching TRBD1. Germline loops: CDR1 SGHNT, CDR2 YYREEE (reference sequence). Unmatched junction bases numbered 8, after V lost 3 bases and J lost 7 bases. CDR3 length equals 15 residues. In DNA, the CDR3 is TGTGCCAGCAGCTCAGGGGGCTGGTCCCGCGGGGAGCTGTTTTTT. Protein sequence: CASSSGGWSRGELFF.

CDR3 DNA: TGTGCCAGCAGGGGGCCGGGACAAATGAGGGAGCAGTACTTC. The encoded protein is CASRGPGQMREQYF. The chain employs TRBV28 and TRBJ2-7, with a possible D match to TRBD1 (6 bases). This CDR3 is 14 amino acids long. From germline, CDR1 is MDHEN and CDR2 SYDVKM. The germline V and J ends were trimmed by 6 bases and 7 bases, with 19 bases remaining between them.

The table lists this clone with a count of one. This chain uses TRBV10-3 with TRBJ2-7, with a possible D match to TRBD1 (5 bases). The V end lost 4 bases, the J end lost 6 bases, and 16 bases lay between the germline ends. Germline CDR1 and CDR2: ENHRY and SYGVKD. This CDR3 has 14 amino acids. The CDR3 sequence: CAISVPGSQGEQYF. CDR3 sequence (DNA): TGTGCCATCAGTGTCCCAGGGTCCCAGGGCGAGCAGTACTTC.

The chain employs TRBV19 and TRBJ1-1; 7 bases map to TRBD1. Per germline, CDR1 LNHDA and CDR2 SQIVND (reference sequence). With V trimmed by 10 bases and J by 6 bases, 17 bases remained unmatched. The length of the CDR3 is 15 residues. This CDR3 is CATKYSQGEGSEAFF. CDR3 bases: TGTGCCACCAAATACTCCCAGGGGGAAGGGTCTGAAGCTTTCTTT.

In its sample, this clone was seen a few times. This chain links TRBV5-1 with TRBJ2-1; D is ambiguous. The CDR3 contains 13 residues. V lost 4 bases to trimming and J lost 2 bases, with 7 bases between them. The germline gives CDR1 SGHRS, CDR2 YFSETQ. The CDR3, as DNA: TGCGCCAGCAGCCCGGAACCCTACAATGAGCAGTTCTTC. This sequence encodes CASSPEPYNEQFF.

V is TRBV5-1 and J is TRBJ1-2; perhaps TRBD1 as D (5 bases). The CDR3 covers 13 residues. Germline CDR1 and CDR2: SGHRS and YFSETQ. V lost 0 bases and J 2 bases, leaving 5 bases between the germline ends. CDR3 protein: CASSLEGNYGYTF. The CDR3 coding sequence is TGCGCCAGCAGCTTGGAGGGGAACTATGGCTACACCTTC.

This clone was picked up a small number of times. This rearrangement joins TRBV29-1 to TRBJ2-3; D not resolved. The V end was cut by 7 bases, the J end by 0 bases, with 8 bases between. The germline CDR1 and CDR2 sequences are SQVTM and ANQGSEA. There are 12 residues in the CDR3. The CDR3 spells CSATTSTDTQYF. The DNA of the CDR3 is TGCAGCGCTACGACTAGCACAGATACGCAGTATTTT.

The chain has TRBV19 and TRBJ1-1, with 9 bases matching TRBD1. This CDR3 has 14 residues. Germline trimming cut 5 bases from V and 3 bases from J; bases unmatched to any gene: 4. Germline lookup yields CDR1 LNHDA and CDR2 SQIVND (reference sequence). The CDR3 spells CASSAGQGYTEAFF. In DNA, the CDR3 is TGTGCCAGTAGTGCTGGACAGGGGTACACTGAAGCTTTCTTT.

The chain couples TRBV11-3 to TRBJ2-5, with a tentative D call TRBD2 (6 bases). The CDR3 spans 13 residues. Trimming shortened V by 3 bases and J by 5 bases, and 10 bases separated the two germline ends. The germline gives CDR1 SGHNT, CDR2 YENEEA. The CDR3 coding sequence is TGTGCCAGCAGCTTGGCAGGGAGGGAGACCCAGTACTTC. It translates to CASSLAGRETQYF.

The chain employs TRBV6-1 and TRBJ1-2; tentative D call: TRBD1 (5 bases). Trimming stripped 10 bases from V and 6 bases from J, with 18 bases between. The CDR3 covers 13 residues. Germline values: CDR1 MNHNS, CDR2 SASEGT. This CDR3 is CATSGLSWDGYTF. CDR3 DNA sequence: TGTGCCACCTCGGGGCTTAGTTGGGATGGCTACACCTTC.

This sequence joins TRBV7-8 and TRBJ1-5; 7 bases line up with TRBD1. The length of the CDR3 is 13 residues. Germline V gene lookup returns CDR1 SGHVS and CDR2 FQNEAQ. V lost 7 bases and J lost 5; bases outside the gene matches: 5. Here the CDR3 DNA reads TGTGCCAGCACATTAGGACAGGATCAGCCCCAGCATTTT. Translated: CASTLGQDQPQHF.

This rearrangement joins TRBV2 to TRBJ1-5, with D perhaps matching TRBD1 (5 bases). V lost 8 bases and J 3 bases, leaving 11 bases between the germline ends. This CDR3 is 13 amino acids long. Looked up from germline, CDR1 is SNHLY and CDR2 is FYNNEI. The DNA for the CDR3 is TGTGCCAGCTCCGGGGACTACAATCAGCCCCAGCATTTT. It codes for CASSGDYNQPQHF.

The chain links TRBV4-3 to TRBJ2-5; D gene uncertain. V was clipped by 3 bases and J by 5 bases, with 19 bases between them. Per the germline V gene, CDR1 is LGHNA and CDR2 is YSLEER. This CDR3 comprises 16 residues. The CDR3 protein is CASSHPRRVYKETQYF. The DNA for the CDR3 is TGCGCCAGCAGCCACCCTAGGAGAGTGTACAAGGAGACCCAGTACTTC.

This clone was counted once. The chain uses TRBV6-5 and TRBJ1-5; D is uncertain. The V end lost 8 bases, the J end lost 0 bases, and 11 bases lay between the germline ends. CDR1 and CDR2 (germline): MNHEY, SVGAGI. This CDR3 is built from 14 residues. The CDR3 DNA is TGTGCCAGCCGCGCTACGTATAGCAATCAGCCCCAGCATTTT. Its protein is CASRATYSNQPQHF.

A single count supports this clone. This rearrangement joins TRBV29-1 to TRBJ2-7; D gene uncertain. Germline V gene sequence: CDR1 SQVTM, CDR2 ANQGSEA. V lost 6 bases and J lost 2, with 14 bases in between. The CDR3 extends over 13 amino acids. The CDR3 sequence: CSVETDGTYEQYF. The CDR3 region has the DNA TGCAGCGTGGAGACCGACGGTACCTACGAGCAGTACTTC.

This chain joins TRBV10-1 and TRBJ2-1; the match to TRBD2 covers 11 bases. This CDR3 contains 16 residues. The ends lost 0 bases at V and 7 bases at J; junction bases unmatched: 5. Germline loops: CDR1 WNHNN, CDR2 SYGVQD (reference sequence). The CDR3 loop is CASSESMTSGKNEQFF. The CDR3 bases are TGCGCCAGCAGTGAGTCGATGACTAGCGGGAAAAATGAGCAGTTCTTC.

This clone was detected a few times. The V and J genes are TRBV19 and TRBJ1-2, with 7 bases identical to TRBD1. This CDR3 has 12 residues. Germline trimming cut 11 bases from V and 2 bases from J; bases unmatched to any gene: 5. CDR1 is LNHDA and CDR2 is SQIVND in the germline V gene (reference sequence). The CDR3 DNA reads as TGTGCCGTCGTACAGGGGAACTATGGCTACACCTTC. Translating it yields CAVVQGNYGYTF.